The clone carrying this TCR beta chain was seen more than once but under ten times. Its specificity is not known. TCR beta cDNA libraries had unique molecular identifiers. One entry per CDR3 protein, called by TCRdb with MiXCR from the PCR reads. The repertoire holds approximately 660,000 distinct CDR3 sequences, with approximately 60% as singletons. The sample belongs to a study of post-analysis software for immune sequencing data. General study points: With TRBV5-6, TRBV5-1 and TRBV20-1 included, five TRBV segments were more frequent in patients than in controls.

CDR1 is SGHRS, CDR2 YFSETQ, per germline. CDR3 length: 14 amino acids. V was clipped by 1 base and J by 0 bases, with 7 bases between them. The V gene is TRBV5-1, the J gene TRBJ2-5; D could derive from TRBD1 or TRBD2 (6 bases each). Specimen: blood. The TCR comes from a girl aged 2 to 9 with multiple sclerosis. The CDR3 DNA is TGCGCCAGCAGCTTGCGGGGGCACCAAGAGACCCAGTACTTC. Translated: CASSLRGHQETQYF.